This T cell receptor beta chain was recorded in a study of breast tumors, draining lymph nodes, adjacent tissues. Study-wide points: Tumors had less TCR diversity than lymph nodes, more than nontumor tissue. That most tumor T cells come from lymph nodes remained unproven. Data fit most tumor T cells coming from lymph node, expanding in tumor.

V was cut by 2 bases and J by 6 bases, with 8 bases left in between. The CDR3 runs 13 residues. The germline V gene encodes CDR1 SGHRS and CDR2 YFSETQ. TCRdb reanalysed the multiplex PCR reads using MiXCR and keeps one entry per CDR3 protein. The data contain 66,000 or so distinct CDR3 sequences, less than 45% of them singletons. This clonotype has ten or more counts. Its cognate antigen is unknown. The rearrangement links TRBV5-1 to TRBJ2-2; tentative D call: TRBD1 (5 bases). This receptor was taken from a female donor with breast cancer. Some clones in this sample may be carry-over from other donors' samples. Sequenced sample: breast tumor tissue. The CDR3 nucleotides are TGCGCCAGCAGCTTCAGGGAATCCGGGGAGCTGTTTTTT. Translating gives CASSFRESGELFF.